This TCR beta chain was documented in a study of T cells after yellow fever vaccination. Study findings and constraints: A weaker but faster secondary response was observed, peaking on day 5 versus 15.

TCRdb redid the calling of the 5' RACE reads with MiXCR, one entry per CDR3 protein. Among approximately 26,000 distinct CDR3 sequences listed, approximately 4.8% were seen once. This clonotype showed up many times. CDR3 length: 12 amino acids. V lost 5 bases and J 6 bases, leaving 9 bases between the germline ends. The germline V gene has CDR1 SGHTA and CDR2 FQGNSA. The clonotype originates from a young man who received the YFV17D yellow fever vaccine. V usage is TRBV7-2 and J usage is TRBJ2-3; D gene uncertain. The sequencing here drew on PBMCs, either bulk or a sorted T-cell subset (CD4+, CD8+, memory, or dextramer-sorted; not recorded which), taken on the day of the yellow fever booster vaccination. CDR3 in amino acids: CASSPHRDTQYF. CDR3 in DNA: TGTGCCAGCAGCCCCCATCGGGATACGCAGTATTTT.